Each of the 30 T cell receptor beta chains below was sequenced from the same sample in a study of cytomegalovirus exposure and HLA in healthy donors. PCR amplification relied on 60 Vbeta primers (plus 13 Jbeta primers). Using immunoSEQ multiplex PCR, the repertoire was profiled, and TCRdb retains in-frame clones only, with some absent. In the table there are approximately 190,000 clones, 84% of which are singletons. The specimen sequenced was PBMCs. These receptors originate from a woman aged 45-65 years in good health and CMV-seropositive.

The rearrangement links TRBV6-6 to TRBJ2-7; D may be TRBD1 (7 bases). Germline values: CDR1 MNHNY, CDR2 SVGAGI (reference sequence). Trimming removed 6 bases at V and 0 bases at J, with 9 bases between. CDR3 size: 13 residues. CDR3 region: CASSQGGSYEQYF. The CDR3 coding sequence is TGTGCCAGCAGCCAGGGGGGCTCCTACGAGCAGTACTTC.

This clone was seen more than once but under ten times. The V and J genes are TRBV6-5 and TRBJ1-2; D gene uncertain. Germline lookup yields CDR1 MNHEY and CDR2 SVGAGI. CDR3 size: 14 residues. Trimming shortened V by 0 bases and J by 8 bases, and 13 bases separated the two germline ends. The CDR3 sequence: CASSYSTGSWGYTF. The CDR3, as DNA: TGTGCCAGCAGTTACTCGACGGGGTCATGGGGCTACACCTTC.

The chain couples TRBV18 to TRBJ2-5, with D perhaps matching TRBD2 (5 bases). Trimming shortened V by 3 bases and J by 4 bases, and 12 bases separated the two germline ends. The CDR3 sequence is 14 residues long. Germline V gene data show CDR1 as KGHSH and CDR2 as LQKENI. The CDR3 DNA reads TGTGCCAGCTCACCCCGGACTTCTCGAGAGACCCAGTACTTC. Protein product: CASSPRTSRETQYF.

Details on this clone: Sequence at one end of the junction differs from germline and may be a read error. CDR3 loop: CSSRRTGDNEKLFF. The CDR3 nucleotides read TGTTCCAGCAGACGGACAGGGGATAATGAAAAACTGTTTTTT. This chain uses TRBV7-9 with TRBJ1-4; 9 bases fit TRBD1. The CDR3 runs to 14 residues. The V gene's germline CDR1 is SEHNR and CDR2 FQNEAQ (reference sequence).

The genes are TRBV6-5 and TRBJ1-1, with D unclear. Germline V gives CDR1 MNHEY, CDR2 SVGAGI. The CDR3 sequence is 14 residues long. Trimming removed 3 bases from V and 1 base from J, with 9 bases in between. The CDR3 DNA follows: TGTGCCAGCAGTTATTACGGCGGGAACACTGAAGCTTTCTTT. This gives the protein CASSYYGGNTEAFF.

As to this clone: Within the sample, other DNA sequences also encode this same CDR3. The chain carries TRBV5-1 and TRBJ2-5; D ambiguous. The CDR3 covers 14 residues. The germline V and J ends were trimmed by 0 bases and 1 base, with 7 bases remaining between them. Germline V gene lookup returns CDR1 SGHRS and CDR2 YFSETQ. Here the CDR3 reads CASSLGQAQETQYF. The CDR3 DNA sequence: TGCGCCAGCAGCTTGGGTCAGGCCCAAGAGACCCAGTACTTC.

The rearrangement uses TRBV15 and TRBJ2-3, with 8 bases identical to TRBD2. With V trimmed by 0 bases and J by 5 bases, 4 bases remained unmatched. Germline lookup yields CDR1 LNHNV and CDR2 YYDKDF (reference sequence). The CDR3 is 15 amino acids. The CDR3 here is CATSRDGAGGDTQYF. In DNA, the CDR3 is TGTGCCACCAGCAGAGATGGGGCGGGGGGAGATACGCAGTATTTT.

The chain is built from TRBV2 and TRBJ2-1; D gene unclear. CDR3 length: 14 residues. The germline V and J ends were trimmed by 6 bases and 3 bases, with 12 bases remaining between them. Germline loops: CDR1 SNHLY, CDR2 FYNNEI. The DNA for the CDR3 is TGTGCCAGCAGCCTAATGGGCGTCTACAATGAGCAGTTCTTC. Its translation: CASSLMGVYNEQFF.

The CDR3 loop reads CASSPNAGVHRDTQYF. In DNA form, the CDR3 reads TGTGCCAGCAGCCCTAATGCCGGGGTACATAGAGATACGCAGTATTTT. The chain recombines TRBV13 with TRBJ2-3; D is possibly TRBD2 (5 bases). Trimming removed 5 bases from V and 5 bases from J, with 20 bases in between. The CDR3 has 16 amino acids. CDR1 is PRHDT, CDR2 FYEKMQ, per germline (reference sequence).

The J gene is TRBJ2-5, the V gene TRBV27; 11 nucleotides agree with TRBD1. CDR1 and CDR2 from the germline V gene are MNHEY and SMNVEV (reference sequence). The CDR3 contains 15 residues. V shed 2 bases and J 5 bases; nucleotides not matched to a gene: 4. As DNA, the CDR3 is TGTGCCAGCAGTTTAAGGACAGGGGGCTGGGAGACCCAGTACTTC. It specifies CASSLRTGGWETQYF.

This clone was seen only a few times. This chain links TRBV19 with TRBJ1-5; no clear D gene. This CDR3 is 10 amino acids long. V lost 7 bases to trimming and J lost 6 bases, with 4 bases between them. Germline CDR1 is LNHDA and CDR2 is SQIVND (reference sequence). CDR3 coding DNA: TGTGCCAGTAACAGTCAGCCCCAGCATTTT. It encodes CASNSQPQHF.

The chain has TRBV4-1 and TRBJ2-3; TRBD2 matches 10 bases. Germline trimming cut 0 bases from V and 7 bases from J; bases unmatched to any gene: 10. Germline V lookup: CDR1 MGHRA, CDR2 YSYEKL. CDR3 size: 17 residues. CDR3 amino acids: CASSQEVAGGPSYTQYF. CDR3 nucleotide sequence: TGCGCCAGCAGCCAAGAGGTAGCGGGGGGCCCTTCATATACGCAGTATTTT.

The J gene is TRBJ1-2, the V gene TRBV11-2, with a possible D match to TRBD1 (6 bases). The CDR3 sequence is 14 residues long. Germline V gives CDR1 SGHAT, CDR2 FQNNGV. V dropped 6 bases and J dropped 3 bases, with 14 bases sitting between them. In DNA, the CDR3 is TGTGCCAGCAGGACCACGGGGGGCGACTATGGCTACACCTTC. Translated, it gives CASRTTGGDYGYTF. The whole variable domain, remainder taken from reference TRBV11-2 and TRBJ1-2, is EAGVAQSPRYKIIEKRQSVAFWCNPISGHATLYWYQQILGQGPKLLIQFQNNGVVDDSQLPKDRFSAERLKGVDSTLKIQPAKLEDSAVYLCASRTTGGDYGYTFGSGTRLTVV.

This chain uses TRBV2 with TRBJ2-7, with 14 bases that match TRBD2. The CDR3 contains 14 residues. Germline V gene data show CDR1 as SNHLY and CDR2 as FYNNEI. Trimming took 5 bases from V and 7 from J; bases not matched to a gene: 4. The CDR3 protein is CASSRLAGGREQYF. The CDR3 nucleotides read TGTGCCAGCAGTCGACTAGCGGGGGGGCGGGAGCAGTACTTC.

J is TRBJ2-2 and V is TRBV19, with 7 bases matching TRBD1. CDR3 size: 15 residues. Germline V CDR1 and CDR2: LNHDA, SQIVND (reference sequence). V lost 2 bases, J lost 5 bases, and 5 bases stayed unmatched. CDR3 sequence: CASSIQGVVTGELFF. CDR3 DNA sequence: TGTGCCAGTAGTATACAGGGGGTCGTAACCGGGGAGCTGTTTTTT. Using reference TRBV19 and TRBJ2-2 for the parts outside the CDR3, the full variable domain is DGGITQSPKYLFRKEGQNVTLSCEQNLNHDAMYWYRQDPGQGLRLIYYSQIVNDFQKGDIAEGYSVSREKKESFPLTVTSAQKNPTAFYLCASSIQGVVTGELFFGEGSRLTVL.

This clone was recorded only once. A read error may account for a junction end that differs from germline. V gene TRBV11-2 combines with J gene TRBJ1-2, with D tentatively TRBD1 (5 bases). The CDR3 totals 14 residues. Per germline, CDR1 SGHAT and CDR2 FQNNGV. CDR3 amino acids: CASSSQTENYGYAF. The CDR3 DNA reads as TGTGCCAGCAGCTCCCAGACAGAGAACTATGGCTACGCCTTC.

This chain joins TRBV11-2 and TRBJ2-5; TRBD1 is a possible D gene (6 bases). V was pared by 6 bases and J by 5 bases, with 22 bases between. Germline V lookup: CDR1 SGHAT, CDR2 FQNNGV. There are 16 residues in the CDR3. CDR3 DNA sequence: TGTGCCAGCAGATCGAGGGTAGGGGGATCGGTGGAGACCCAGTACTTC. Amino acids: CASRSRVGGSVETQYF.

The chain carries TRBV6-1 and TRBJ1-5; a weak D match, TRBD1 (5 bases). Germline lookup yields CDR1 MNHNS and CDR2 SASEGT. V was pared by 2 bases and J by 2 bases, with 13 bases between. The CDR3 consists of 16 residues. The CDR3 here is CASSERQQAGNQPQHF. The CDR3 DNA sequence: TGTGCCAGCAGTGAAAGGCAACAGGCAGGCAATCAGCCCCAGCATTTT.

The V call is TRBV7-2, the J call TRBJ1-2; TRBD1 might be the D (5 bases). Germline-derived CDR1 and CDR2 are SGHTA and FQGNSA. V lost 4 bases and J 6 bases, leaving 15 bases between the germline ends. This CDR3 has 14 amino acids. The CDR3 is CASSWGPGSDGYTF. The CDR3 DNA follows: TGTGCCAGCAGCTGGGGCCCAGGCTCCGATGGCTACACCTTC. Together with reference TRBV7-2 and TRBJ1-2, the CDR3 gives the full variable domain: GAGVSQSPSNKVTEKGKDVELRCDPISGHTALYWYRQSLGQGLEFLIYFQGNSAPDKSGLPSDRFSAERTGGSVSTLTIQRTQQEDSAVYLCASSWGPGSDGYTFGSGTRLTVV.

The rearrangement uses TRBV19 and TRBJ2-3; maybe TRBD1 (6 bases). Germline V lookup: CDR1 LNHDA, CDR2 SQIVND (reference sequence). The germline V and J ends were trimmed by 4 bases and 11 bases, with 19 bases remaining between them. The CDR3 totals 14 residues. CDR3 in DNA: TGTGCCAGTAGTAAAACAGAGACAGGAGAGGTGCAGTATTTT. Translating it yields CASSKTETGEVQYF.

This CDR3 reads CASSKETGRNQPQHF. CDR3 nucleotides: TGTGCCAGCAGCAAAGAGACAGGGCGGAATCAGCCCCAGCATTTT. V is TRBV21-1 and J is TRBJ1-5; the D segment call TRBD1 is taken from the table without a DNA check. TRBV21-1 represents a pseudogene. There are 15 residues in the CDR3.

In this sample, this clone turned up once. The CDR3 DNA is TGTGCCAGCACCTCGGGGGGGCTCTCAGATACGCAGTATTTT. Protein product: CASTSGGLSDTQYF. V gene TRBV9 combines with J gene TRBJ2-3, with TRBD2 matching over 8 bases. In germline, CDR1 is SGDLS, CDR2 YYNGEE. The junction had 7 bases not matched to a gene; V was cut back by 6 bases and J by 4 bases. The length of the CDR3 is 14 residues.

The CDR3 loop reads CASSYSGGVAGELFF. As DNA, the CDR3 is TGTGCCAGCAGTTATAGCGGGGGGGTCGCCGGGGAGCTGTTTTTT. J is TRBJ2-2 and V is TRBV6-5, with 11 nucleotides matching TRBD2. The germline gives CDR1 MNHEY, CDR2 SVGAGI. With 3 bases clipped from V and 6 bases from J, the junction kept 3 bases outside the gene matches. CDR3 length: 15 residues.

This chain uses TRBV7-2 with TRBJ2-2; no definite D call. This CDR3 is built from 14 residues. With 1 base removed from V and 4 bases from J, the gap between germline ends came to 7 bases. Per germline, CDR1 SGHTA and CDR2 FQGNSA. The CDR3 DNA reads as TGTGCCAGCAGCTTAGTTATTAGCACCGGGGAGCTGTTTTTT. Translation gives CASSLVISTGELFF.

The V call is TRBV4-2, the J call TRBJ2-1, with 9 bases fitting TRBD2. The CDR3 runs to 15 residues. The germline V gene encodes CDR1 LGHNA and CDR2 YNFKEQ. J gave up 6 bases and V 2 bases, and 5 bases lay outside the gene matches. CDR3 in amino acids: CASSQIAGASNEQFF. The CDR3 DNA reads TGTGCCAGCAGCCAAATAGCGGGGGCCTCCAATGAGCAGTTCTTC.

This clone was recorded once. DNA for the CDR3: TGTGCCAGCAGCTTACGGAAGCTTAGGACTAGTCTAAGCACAGATACGCAGTATTTT. It encodes CASSLRKLRTSLSTDTQYF. The rearrangement uses TRBV11-2 and TRBJ2-3; TRBD2 matches 7 bases. Germline V lookup: CDR1 SGHAT, CDR2 FQNNGV. J was trimmed by 0 bases and V by 2 bases; bases with no gene match: 14. The CDR3 loop spans 19 amino acids.

The chain has TRBV19 and TRBJ2-1, with TRBD2 matching over 7 bases. Germline V CDR1 and CDR2: LNHDA, SQIVND (reference sequence). V lost 1 base and J lost 9; bases outside the gene matches: 3. This CDR3 region has 13 residues. DNA of the CDR3: TGTGCCAGTAGTATAGGACTAGCAGGTGAGCAGTTCTTC. Translated, it gives CASSIGLAGEQFF.

This rearrangement joins TRBV4-3 to TRBJ2-7, with a tentative D call TRBD2 (7 bases). The length of the CDR3 is 13 residues. Germline V gene sequence: CDR1 LGHNA, CDR2 YSLEER. The germline V and J ends were trimmed by 2 bases and 9 bases, with 14 bases remaining between them. The CDR3, as DNA: TGCGCCAGCAGCCAAATGGGGGGGGGCGGGCAGTACTTC. Encoded protein: CASSQMGGGGQYF.

This chain joins TRBV15 and TRBJ2-3, with TRBD2 matching 11 bases. J was trimmed by 2 bases and V by 5 bases; bases with no gene match: 6. This CDR3 is 16 amino acids long. The germline gives CDR1 LNHNV, CDR2 YYDKDF (reference sequence). The CDR3 spells CATSAQLAGVTDTQYF. DNA for the CDR3: TGTGCCACCAGCGCCCAACTAGCGGGGGTCACAGATACGCAGTATTTT.

The chain joins TRBV1 to TRBJ1-6. TRBV1 is annotated as a pseudogene. The CDR3 consists of 19 residues. CDR3 protein: CTSSHEPDRMSSYNSPLHF. CDR3 DNA: TGCACCAGCAGCCATGAGCCCGATCGTATGAGCTCCTATAATTCACCCCTCCACTTT.